The 8 T cell receptor beta chains in this list originate from one sample, sequenced in a study of blood T cells in healthy people across ages. Next came a second PCR, run for about 7 to 12 cycles, which used a sample-barcoded 5' primer along with a J-beta primer mix. TCRdb recomputed calls from the 5' RACE reads with MiXCR, one row per CDR3 protein. This sample has approximately 670,000 distinct CDR3 sequences, with less than 45% found just once. The sequencing sample was made of blood. Source of these receptors: a man at least 80 years old in good health.

This clonotype has only a few counts. J is TRBJ2-7 and V is TRBV6-2 or TRBV6-3; 7 positions match TRBD1. Unmatched junction bases numbered 5, after V lost 0 bases and J lost 12 bases. The CDR3 spans 12 residues. CDR1 and CDR2 (germline): MNHEY, SVGEGT. The DNA for the CDR3 is TGTGCCAGCAGTTACTCACAGGGGAATCGGTACTTC. Residues: CASSYSQGNRYF.

This clonotype was seen more than once but under ten times. The chain combines TRBV6-1 with TRBJ2-1; TRBD2 aligns across 13 bases. The trim removed 5 bases at V and 7 bases at J, leaving 11 bases unmatched. Germline loops: CDR1 MNHNS, CDR2 SASEGT. This CDR3 spans 17 amino acids. Here the CDR3 DNA reads TGTGCCAGCAGTCGAATACAAACTAGCGGGAGGGGTAATGAGCAGTTCTTC. This gives the protein CASSRIQTSGRGNEQFF.

This clonotype was counted between two and nine times. The CDR3: CASGGGPSHTQYF. For the CDR3, the DNA is TGTGCCTCGGGCGGGGGGCCATCTCATACGCAGTATTTT. V is TRBV7-2 and J is TRBJ2-3, with TRBD2 matching 8 bases. The germline V gene has CDR1 SGHTA and CDR2 FQGNSA. The trim removed 11 bases at V and 7 bases at J, leaving 11 bases unmatched. The length of the CDR3 is 13 residues.

The chain links TRBV28 to TRBJ2-7; 10 bases line up with TRBD2. Unmatched junction bases numbered 10, after V lost 9 bases and J lost 2 bases. CDR3 size: 15 residues. Germline V gene data show CDR1 as MDHEN and CDR2 as SYDVKM. DNA for the CDR3: TGTGCCAGACGAGCTCTAGCGGGGGCGACCTACGAGCAGTACTTC. It specifies CARRALAGATYEQYF.

This clonotype was seen a few times. The CDR3 DNA is TGTGCCAGCAGTTACGTTCCTAGCGGATACAATGAGCAGTTCTTC. Its protein is CASSYVPSGYNEQFF. J is TRBJ2-1 and V is TRBV6-5; 7 nucleotides agree with TRBD2. CDR3 length: 15 amino acids. With 2 bases clipped from V and 4 bases from J, the junction kept 5 bases outside the gene matches. Germline values: CDR1 MNHEY, CDR2 SVGAGI.

For this clonotype: One end of the junction is discordant with germline, which a read error may explain. The CDR3 nucleotides read TGTGCCAGCAGCCCCGCCGAGACGGAGACCCAGTATTTC. It translates to CASSPAETETQYF. V is TRBV7-2 and J is TRBJ2-5, with D hard to call. Germline assignment: CDR1 SGHTA and CDR2 FQGNSA. The CDR3 length is 13 residues.

This clonotype was seen more than once but under ten times. V usage is TRBV7-2 and J usage is TRBJ2-1; no firm D call. Trimming took off 5 bases at V and 9 bases at J, with 11 bases between the two ends. The CDR3 extends over 12 amino acids. The germline V gene encodes CDR1 SGHTA and CDR2 FQGNSA. The CDR3 coding sequence is TGTGCCAGCAGCCCCCACAGAGGTGAGCAGTTCTTC. Its translation: CASSPHRGEQFF.

The chain links TRBV9 to TRBJ2-5; TRBD2 matches 10 bases. The V and J ends lost 0 bases and 5 bases, in that order; junction bases with no gene match: 10. Germline-derived CDR1 and CDR2 are SGDLS and YYNGEE. The CDR3 extends over 17 amino acids. CDR3 loop: CASSVGERGGLPETQYF. CDR3 coding DNA: TGTGCCAGCAGCGTAGGAGAGCGGGGGGGCCTCCCTGAGACCCAGTACTTC.